These T cell receptor beta chains were read from a single sample in a study of blood T cell repertoires in COVID-19. The method was immunoSEQ multiplex PCR; TCRdb's version includes in-frame clones alone and lacks a portion of them. The sample lists about 170,000 clones, about 88% occurring once. Input material: peripheral blood. All receptors derive from a woman over 75 in a cohort sampled during active or convalescent COVID-19. CDR3s include the opening cysteine and the closing phenylalanine or tryptophan. The order of the fields is CDR3 DNA, CDR3 protein, V gene, clone size, D gene, J gene. A D gene is named only where the DNA matches it firmly. Where a row states a size, it is once, few, many or the class of an expanded clone; other rows omit it.

TGCAGTGCTAGTCCGAACAGGGGGTTAGGAAATCAGCCCCAGCATTTT	CSASPNRGLGNQPQHF	TRBV20-1	NA	TRBD1	TRBJ1-5
TGTGCCAGCAATGCCGGGGTTAACGAAAAACTGTTTTTT	CASNAGVNEKLFF	TRBV27	NA	NA	TRBJ1-4
TGCAGCGTTGTGGCAGACAATAATTCACCCCTCCACTTT	CSVVADNNSPLHF	TRBV29-1	few	NA	TRBJ1-6
TGCAGTGCTAGTGTTGTGGACAGGGGTGGATACGAGCAGTACTTC	CSASVVDRGGYEQYF	TRBV20-1	NA	TRBD1	TRBJ2-7
TGCGCCAGCAGCTCCGTACCCTCGGACACTGAAGCTTTCTTT	CASSSVPSDTEAFF	TRBV5-1	NA	NA	TRBJ1-1
TGTGCCAGCAGTGAATATGACTGGTATGAGGATGAAAAACTGTTTTTT	CASSEYDWYEDEKLFF	TRBV25-1	NA	NA	TRBJ1-4
TGCGCCAGCAGTGGTAGAGATAACACTGAAGCTTTCTTT	CASSGRDNTEAFF	TRBV10-1	NA	NA	TRBJ1-1
TGTGCCAGCAGTGACCGTGGCAATCAGCCCCAGCATTTT	CASSDRGNQPQHF	TRBV6-1	NA	NA	TRBJ1-5
TGTGCCAGCTCACCCGGAGGAGAGACCCAGTACTTC	CASSPGGETQYF	TRBV18	NA	NA	TRBJ2-5
TGTGCCTGGAAATCTGGAGGCGGGGAGCTGTTTTTT	CAWKSGGGELFF	TRBV30	NA	NA	TRBJ2-2
TGTGCCAGCTCACCAAACTCCGGGGAGCTGTTTTTT	CASSPNSGELFF	TRBV18	once	NA	TRBJ2-2
TGTGCCAGCAGCGTCGCCGGGGGGCCGGGAAACACCATATATTTT	CASSVAGGPGNTIYF	TRBV9	NA	NA	TRBJ1-3
TGTGCCAGCAGCCAAGATCGGCTAGCGGGAGCTTACAATGAGCAGTTCTTC	CASSQDRLAGAYNEQFF	TRBV3-1/TRBV3-2	few	TRBD2	TRBJ2-1
TGCGCCAGCAGCTTGGCGCCAACTAATAATTCACCCCTCCACTTT	CASSLAPTNNSPLHF	TRBV5-1	NA	NA	TRBJ1-6
TGTGCCAGCAGTCCCCGACAGGGTTTCTACAATGAGCAGTTCTTC	CASSPRQGFYNEQFF	TRBV6-5	few	TRBD1	TRBJ2-1
TGTGCCAGCAGCAAACCTCCTTGGTCTGTTGGGAGCTCCTATAATTCACCCCTCCACTTT	CASSKPPWSVGSSYNSPLHF	TRBV21-1	NA	NA	TRBJ1-6
TGCAGCGTTGGAAATCACTTGAACACTGAAGCTTTCTTT	CSVGNHLNTEAFF	TRBV29-1	NA	NA	TRBJ1-1
TGTGCCAGCAGCTCTCCGAGCTATAATTCACCCCTCCACTTT	CASSSPSYNSPLHF	TRBV27	NA	NA	TRBJ1-6
TGTGCCAGCAGAGGACAGGGCTACAATGAGCAGTTCTTC	CASRGQGYNEQFF	TRBV28	NA	TRBD1	TRBJ2-1
TGTGCCAGCAGCCAGGGGAGGACCATAAGGAATTATGGCTACACCTTC	CASSQGRTIRNYGYTF	TRBV3-1/TRBV3-2	NA	NA	TRBJ1-2